The 30 T cell receptor beta chains listed next were all sequenced from one sample in a study of cytomegalovirus exposure and HLA in healthy donors (TCRdb year 2017). The receptor library was made with the immunoSEQ multiplex PCR assay. For the multiplex PCR, a mixture combining 60 forward primers for TCR Vbeta segments and 13 reverse primers for TCR Jbeta segments was used. Drawn from immuneACCESS, this table holds only the in-frame rearrangements with V and J called that TCRdb kept. Clones are partly lost; checked studies trace under half to an unresolved V gene and leave the rest unexplained. The sample data list about 130,000 clones, and about 81% of these were observed just once. The ten largest clones capture approximately 0.99% of the sample. Sequencing input: PBMCs. The source is a woman in her 30s in good health and CMV-seronegative.

This clone appeared a single time. The chain recombines TRBV5-5 with TRBJ2-5; 7 positions agree with TRBD1. After removal of 3 bases from V and 2 bases from J, the junction contained 4 bases not matched to a gene. The CDR3 runs 14 residues. The germline V gene has CDR1 SGHKS and CDR2 YYEKEE (reference sequence). The CDR3 DNA follows: TGTGCCAGCAGCTGGAGACAGGGACAAGAGACCCAGTACTTC. Its protein is CASSWRQGQETQYF.

The chain employs TRBV13 and TRBJ2-7; D may be TRBD1 (6 bases). Germline loops: CDR1 PRHDT, CDR2 FYEKMQ (reference sequence). This CDR3 has 16 residues. V lost 2 bases and J lost 0, with 14 bases in between. The CDR3 nucleotides read TGTGCCAGCAGCTTACTTAGTGGACAGAGCTCCTACGAGCAGTACTTC. It yields the protein CASSLLSGQSSYEQYF.

The chain couples TRBV2 to TRBJ2-5, with no clear D. The CDR3 length is 14 residues. The V gene lost 3 bases and the J gene lost 2 bases, with 10 bases spanning the gap. Looked up from germline, CDR1 is SNHLY and CDR2 is FYNNEI. The CDR3 nucleotides read TGTGCCAGCAGTGATCCCGCAGTACAAGAGACCCAGTACTTC. Protein sequence: CASSDPAVQETQYF.

This clone was recorded a few times. The V gene is TRBV6-5, the J gene TRBJ1-4; D is possibly TRBD1 (6 bases). This CDR3 is built from 15 residues. V gave up 0 bases and J gave up 4 bases, with 9 bases separating them. Germline V gene data show CDR1 as MNHEY and CDR2 as SVGAGI. DNA of the CDR3: TGTGCCAGCAGTTACTCGGGGGCCTATAATGAAAAACTGTTTTTT. This translates into CASSYSGAYNEKLFF.

This chain connects TRBV5-6 to TRBJ1-2, with a possible D match to TRBD1 (6 bases). This CDR3 is 13 amino acids long. V lost 7 bases to trimming and J lost 4 bases, with 14 bases between them. Germline-derived CDR1 and CDR2 are SGHDT and YYEEEE. The CDR3 is CASLGQLSYGYTF. The CDR3 nucleotides read TGTGCCAGCCTAGGACAGCTCAGCTATGGCTACACCTTC.

The V and J genes are TRBV27 and TRBJ2-5; 7 bases match TRBD2. The CDR3 spans 13 residues. V was clipped by 3 bases and J by 5 bases; unmatched bases: 3. Looked up from germline, CDR1 is MNHEY and CDR2 is SMNVEV (reference sequence). The CDR3 here is CASSLGGWETQYF. The CDR3 coding sequence is TGTGCCAGCAGTTTGGGGGGGTGGGAGACCCAGTACTTC.

The chain joins TRBV5-1 to TRBJ2-1; 8 bases are shared with TRBD2. J lost 8 bases, V lost 0 bases, and 10 bases had no gene match. The CDR3 runs 16 residues. Per germline, CDR1 SGHRS and CDR2 YFSETQ. CDR3 DNA: TGCGCCAGCAGCTTGGCCAGGACGGGGGGGGCGCATGAGCAGTTCTTC. This sequence encodes CASSLARTGGAHEQFF.

This rearrangement joins TRBV11-1 to TRBJ2-7, with 7 nucleotides matching TRBD1. Germline V CDR1 and CDR2: SGHAT, FQDESV (reference sequence). The CDR3 spans 13 residues. The V and J ends lost 3 bases and 3 bases, in that order; junction bases with no gene match: 2. In DNA form, the CDR3 reads TGTGCCAGCAGCTTCGGACAGGTCTACGAGCAGTACTTC. This gives the protein CASSFGQVYEQYF.

The genes are TRBV4-2 and TRBJ2-1, with D hard to call. Germline V gene lookup returns CDR1 LGHNA and CDR2 YNFKEQ. The length of the CDR3 is 15 residues. Trimming removed 0 bases from V and 4 bases from J, with 10 bases in between. The CDR3 nucleotides are TGTGCCAGCAGCCAAGACCTCCTCGGTTACAATGAGCAGTTCTTC. It specifies CASSQDLLGYNEQFF.

This chain uses TRBV7-8 with TRBJ2-1; possible D gene TRBD1, 5 bases. Germline CDR1 and CDR2: SGHVS and FQNEAQ. The CDR3 is 16 amino acids. V gave up 2 bases and J gave up 5 bases, with 16 bases separating them. Here the CDR3 reads CASSLPGNPKHNEQFF. The CDR3 DNA reads TGTGCCAGCAGCTTACCAGGGAATCCAAAACACAATGAGCAGTTCTTC.

The chain combines TRBV19 with TRBJ2-7; 13 bases align to TRBD2. Germline lookup yields CDR1 LNHDA and CDR2 SQIVND (reference sequence). The J segment lost 12 bases and the V segment lost 7 bases, leaving 6 bases of the junction unmatched. This CDR3 has 12 residues. CDR3 protein: CASTGTSGVPYF. CDR3 in DNA: TGTGCCAGTACCGGGACTAGCGGGGTACCGTACTTC.

The chain links TRBV30 to TRBJ1-2; D gene unclear. V was clipped by 4 bases and J by 2 bases, with 8 bases between them. Germline V gene data show CDR1 as GTSNPN and CDR2 as SVGIG (reference sequence). This CDR3 contains 12 residues. In nucleotides, the CDR3 is TGTGCCTGGAACGGCGGGAACTATGGCTACACCTTC. Its translation: CAWNGGNYGYTF.

This chain uses TRBV15 with TRBJ2-5, with TRBD1 matching 8 bases. Unmatched junction bases numbered 10, after V lost 2 bases and J lost 5 bases. This CDR3 is 16 amino acids long. The V gene's germline CDR1 is LNHNV and CDR2 YYDKDF (reference sequence). In DNA, the CDR3 is TGTGCCACCAGCAGACGTGGGACAGGCGATCGGGAGACCCAGTACTTC. Its translation: CATSRRGTGDRETQYF. The full variable domain, rest sourced from reference TRBV15 and TRBJ2-5, is DAMVIQNPRYQVTQFGKPVTLSCSQTLNHNVMYWYQQKSSQAPKLLFHYYDKDFNNEADTPDNFQSRRPNTSFCFLDIRSPGLGDTAMYLCATSRRGTGDRETQYFGPGTRLLVL.

The CDR3 is CAWSNQTGGWTGGLLRGYTF. The CDR3 DNA reads as TGTGCCTGGAGCAATCAAACTGGGGGTTGGACAGGGGGCCTCTTGAGAGGCTACACCTTC. V and J are TRBV30 and TRBJ1-2; 11 bases are a match to TRBD1. The CDR3 has 20 amino acids. J lost 8 bases, V lost 3 bases, and 26 bases had no gene match. Per the germline V gene, CDR1 is GTSNPN and CDR2 is SVGIG (reference sequence).

The chain employs TRBV5-6 and TRBJ2-7, with 12 bases lining up with TRBD1. This CDR3 is 19 amino acids long. Unmatched junction bases numbered 16, after V lost 6 bases and J lost 0 bases. Germline V gene lookup returns CDR1 SGHDT and CDR2 YYEEEE. CDR3 sequence reads: CASTLNRDRGLESSYEQYF. As DNA, the CDR3 is TGTGCCAGCACCCTAAACCGGGACAGGGGGCTAGAATCCTCCTACGAGCAGTACTTC.

The chain uses TRBV2 and TRBJ1-2, with TRBD1 matching 8 bases. Per germline, CDR1 SNHLY and CDR2 FYNNEI. Losses at the gene ends were 6 bases for V and 3 bases for J; bases not matched to a gene: 6. The CDR3 consists of 14 residues. The CDR3 bases are TGTGCCAGCAGGGGGACAGGCGGCGACTATGGCTACACCTTC. Protein product: CASRGTGGDYGYTF.

J is TRBJ1-1 and V is TRBV18; D possibly corresponds to TRBD1 (6 bases). Trimming stripped 4 bases from V and 0 bases from J, with 12 bases between. Germline loops: CDR1 KGHSH, CDR2 LQKENI. CDR3 length equals 15 residues. CDR3 region: CASSLRQGMNTEAFF. The CDR3, as DNA: TGTGCCAGCTCACTCCGGCAGGGGATGAACACTGAAGCTTTCTTT.

Details on this clone: The junction does not match germline at one end; this may be a read error. This chain joins TRBV7-9 and TRBJ1-1, with 8 bases aligning to TRBD1. The CDR3 consists of 11 residues. Germline CDR1 reads SEHNR; CDR2 reads FQNEAQ (reference sequence). Here the CDR3 DNA reads TGTTCCAGCAGCCAAGGACAGGGAGCTTTCTTT. Encoded protein: CSSSQGQGAFF.

The chain couples TRBV19 to TRBJ2-7; TRBD1 matches at 9 bases. The CDR3 runs to 13 residues. J was trimmed by 6 bases and V by 5 bases; bases with no gene match: 5. Germline-derived CDR1 and CDR2 are LNHDA and SQIVND (reference sequence). Here the CDR3 reads CASSPGTGTEQYF. In nucleotides, the CDR3 is TGTGCCAGTAGTCCAGGGACAGGGACCGAGCAGTACTTC.

This clone appeared once. The chain couples TRBV29-1 to TRBJ2-4, with 12 nucleotides matching TRBD1. V was clipped by 2 bases and J by 0 bases; unmatched bases: 11. The CDR3 runs 19 residues. Germline CDR1 and CDR2: SQVTM and ANQGSEA. The CDR3 sequence is CSVEIVGTGGELAKNIQYF. The CDR3 coding sequence is TGCAGCGTTGAAATAGTAGGGACAGGGGGCGAATTAGCCAAAAACATTCAGTACTTC.

V usage is TRBV6-5 and J usage is TRBJ2-7; D is perhaps TRBD1 (6 bases). The V and J ends lost 6 bases and 0 bases respectively, with 15 bases between them. CDR3 length equals 15 residues. Germline loops: CDR1 MNHEY, CDR2 SVGAGI. The CDR3 DNA reads as TGTGCCAGCAGGCACCGGGACAACCTCTCCTACGAGCAGTACTTC. Translated, it gives CASRHRDNLSYEQYF.

Details on this clone: Other DNA variants within this sample encode the same CDR3. This chain uses TRBV2 with TRBJ1-2, with TRBD1 matching over 7 bases. V trimming: 4 bases; J trimming: 2 bases; junction bases outside the gene matches: 4. Germline-derived CDR1 and CDR2 are SNHLY and FYNNEI. This CDR3 has 14 residues. The CDR3 DNA is TGTGCCAGCAGTGGGCGGGGACAGAACTATGGCTACACCTTC. Its translation is CASSGRGQNYGYTF.

The J gene is TRBJ1-2, the V gene TRBV11-2, with TRBD1 identical over 7 bases. The trim removed 5 bases at V and 2 bases at J, leaving 5 bases unmatched. This CDR3 is built from 14 residues. CDR1 SGHAT and CDR2 FQNNGV come from the germline V gene. The CDR3 sequence is CASSPGGFNYGYTF. CDR3 coding DNA: TGTGCCAGCAGCCCAGGGGGGTTCAACTATGGCTACACCTTC.

This clone was picked up a small number of times. V and J are TRBV6-1 and TRBJ1-1; 10 bases are shared with TRBD1. Germline trimming cut 5 bases from V and 5 bases from J; bases unmatched to any gene: 5. The CDR3 is made up of 14 amino acids. Germline assignment: CDR1 MNHNS and CDR2 SASEGT. The CDR3 DNA follows: TGTGCCAGCAGTTCGACAGGGGGCTTGACTGAAGCTTTCTTT. It codes for CASSSTGGLTEAFF.

V and J are TRBV2 and TRBJ2-5; 8 bases align to TRBD2. There are 14 residues in the CDR3. The germline CDR1 and CDR2 sequences are SNHLY and FYNNEI. V lost 7 bases to trimming and J lost 1 base; unmatched junction nucleotides: 5. The CDR3 spells CASKALAGQETQYF. The CDR3 coding sequence is TGTGCCAGCAAGGCCCTAGCGGGCCAAGAGACCCAGTACTTC.

The chain uses TRBV13 and TRBJ2-3; unclear D gene. The CDR3 has 12 amino acids. From germline, CDR1 is PRHDT and CDR2 FYEKMQ (reference sequence). Trimming took 5 bases from V and 3 from J, leaving 6 bases between them. The CDR3 DNA is TGTGCCAGCAGCCCGGAGACAGATACGCAGTATTTT. Protein product: CASSPETDTQYF.

The J gene is TRBJ2-3, the V gene TRBV9, with 8 positions matching TRBD2. J gave up 6 bases and V 4 bases, and 10 bases lay outside the gene matches. CDR3 size: 15 residues. Per germline, CDR1 SGDLS and CDR2 YYNGEE. Here the CDR3 DNA reads TGTGCCAGCAGCCCCCGGGGGGGGATTGTTGATACGCAGTATTTT. Protein product: CASSPRGGIVDTQYF.

This clone was counted between two and nine times. This chain connects TRBV6-5 to TRBJ1-1, with D possibly being TRBD1 (5 bases). The CDR3 runs to 13 residues. The ends were cut back, 6 bases at V and 3 bases at J, with 11 bases in the middle. Germline CDR1 MNHEY, CDR2 SVGAGI. CDR3 in DNA: TGTGCCAGCAGAATGAAAGGGGACACTGAAGCTTTCTTT. This translates into CASRMKGDTEAFF.

The rearrangement uses TRBV7-9 and TRBJ2-7; TRBD1 matches at 7 bases. The CDR3 is 12 amino acids. The germline CDR1 and CDR2 sequences are SEHNR and FQNEAQ (reference sequence). V dropped 5 bases and J dropped 3; count of bases not matched to a gene: 1. This CDR3 is CASSRQGYEQYF. DNA of the CDR3: TGTGCCAGCAGCCGACAGGGCTACGAGCAGTACTTC. The full variable domain, its missing parts supplied by reference TRBV7-9 and TRBJ2-7, is DTGVSQNPRHKITKRGQNVTFRCDPISEHNRLYWYRQTLGQGPEFLTYFQNEAQLEKSRLLSDRFSAERPKGSFSTLEIQRTEQGDSAMYLCASSRQGYEQYFGPGTRLTVT.

The chain has TRBV6-1 and TRBJ2-1; TRBD2 might be the D (7 bases). CDR1 and CDR2 (germline): MNHNS, SASEGT. Deletions cut 7 bases from V and 10 bases from J, with 20 bases between. The CDR3 totals 14 residues. CDR3 in DNA: TGTGCCAGCAAAGGGGGGGCGGCTCCGAGGGAGCAGTTCTTC. This translates into CASKGGAAPREQFF.